The 21 T cell receptor beta chains presented below share a single source sample, sequenced in a study of lymphopenia after photon versus proton radiotherapy (dated by TCRdb to the late 2010s). The method was the immunoSEQ multiplex PCR assay. Sourced from immuneACCESS, this table was stored by TCRdb with only in-frame sequences that have V and J called. A share of the clones is absent; for the studies checked, an unresolved V gene accounts for under half, and the remainder has no known explanation. The sample table records 55,000 to 70,000 clones; about 86% of these occur just once. About 2% of the sample belongs to the ten largest clones. Sequencing used peripheral blood, obtained from a patient treated with photon-based radiotherapy. These TCRs come from a middle-aged man with gastric cancer.

A note on this clone: Within the sample, other DNA sequences also encode this same CDR3. The rearrangement uses TRBV9 and TRBJ1-1; D is ambiguous. CDR3 length: 14 residues. Germline CDR1 is SGDLS and CDR2 is YYNGEE. V lost 0 bases, J lost 1 base, and 7 bases lay in between. The CDR3 region is CASSVGHKNTEAFF. CDR3 nucleotides: TGTGCCAGCAGCGTAGGGCATAAGAACACTGAAGCTTTCTTT.

This clone was recorded once. The chain employs TRBV11-2 and TRBJ2-1, with no clear D. CDR1 is SGHAT and CDR2 is FQNNGV in the germline V gene. This CDR3 contains 13 residues. Trimming removed 1 base at V and 2 bases at J, with 3 bases between. The CDR3 sequence is CASSLVAYNEQFF. Here the CDR3 DNA reads TGTGCCAGCAGCTTAGTCGCCTACAATGAGCAGTTCTTC.

The chain uses TRBV19 and TRBJ2-2; D might be TRBD1 (5 bases). Trimming shortened V by 1 base and J by 2 bases, and 11 bases separated the two germline ends. Germline assignment: CDR1 LNHDA and CDR2 SQIVND (reference sequence). The CDR3 consists of 16 residues. The CDR3 here is CASSIGAGINTGELFF. Written as DNA, the CDR3 is TGTGCCAGTAGTATAGGGGCAGGGATAAACACCGGGGAGCTGTTTTTT.

V and J are TRBV19 and TRBJ2-7, with a possible D match to TRBD2 (5 bases). V dropped 7 bases and J dropped 5 bases, with 18 bases sitting between them. The CDR3 has 14 amino acids. Germline loops: CDR1 LNHDA, CDR2 SQIVND (reference sequence). CDR3 protein: CASNRGSGFNEQYF. CDR3 in DNA: TGTGCCAGTAATCGGGGTTCTGGGTTTAACGAGCAGTACTTC.

The genes are TRBV6-1 and TRBJ1-6; 7 positions agree with TRBD1. Trimming removed 6 bases from V and 10 bases from J; junction bases left unmatched: 6. The CDR3 runs 13 residues. The germline CDR1 and CDR2 sequences are MNHNS and SASEGT. The CDR3 reads CASRSDRASPLHF. CDR3 DNA: TGTGCCAGCAGGTCCGACAGGGCATCACCCCTCCACTTT.

V usage is TRBV10-3 and J usage is TRBJ2-3; tentatively, D is TRBD1 (5 bases). The germline gives CDR1 ENHRY, CDR2 SYGVKD. V lost 10 bases, J lost 3 bases, and 14 bases lay in between. The CDR3 consists of 13 residues. The CDR3 loop reads CATIHQGTDTQYF. CDR3 nucleotide sequence: TGTGCCACCATCCATCAGGGAACAGATACGCAGTATTTT.

The genes are TRBV18 and TRBJ2-7; 10 positions match TRBD1. This CDR3 spans 19 amino acids. Germline CDR1 is KGHSH and CDR2 is LQKENI. The V segment lost 2 bases and the J segment 0 bases; nucleotides outside the gene matches: 13. The CDR3 reads CASSPIKGQGRNSSYEQYF. CDR3 DNA: TGTGCCAGCTCACCAATTAAGGGACAGGGGCGGAATAGCTCCTACGAGCAGTACTTC.

This sequence joins TRBV21-1 and TRBJ2-7; the table gives TRBD1 as D, unverified against the DNA. TRBV21-1 is termed a pseudogene. This CDR3 is 12 amino acids long. The CDR3 sequence is CASSYSEYEQYF. CDR3 coding DNA: TGTGCCAGTAGCTACAGTGAATACGAGCAGTACTTC.

The chain links TRBV5-4 to TRBJ1-1, with 10 bases lining up with TRBD1. Germline CDR1 SGHNT, CDR2 YYREEE (reference sequence). The V gene end was trimmed by 3 bases and the J gene end by 4 bases; junction bases not matched to a gene: 3. The CDR3 contains 14 residues. CDR3 residues: CASSYRTGGTEAFF. The DNA for the CDR3 is TGTGCCAGCAGCTACCGGACAGGGGGCACTGAAGCTTTCTTT.

The chain employs TRBV9 and TRBJ1-1; D ambiguous. V was cut by 0 bases and J by 0 bases, with 9 bases left in between. There are 15 residues in the CDR3. Germline CDR1 is SGDLS and CDR2 is YYNGEE. The CDR3 DNA sequence: TGTGCCAGCAGCGTAGGTCTGGGAATGAACACTGAAGCTTTCTTT. It specifies CASSVGLGMNTEAFF.

This chain joins TRBV19 and TRBJ2-5; tentative D call: TRBD2 (7 bases). Looked up from germline, CDR1 is LNHDA and CDR2 is SQIVND (reference sequence). The CDR3 spans 15 residues. V was pared by 5 bases and J by 2 bases, with 15 bases between. CDR3 DNA sequence: TGTGCCAGTAGTGGGGGGGCCGTTGGACAAGAGACCCAGTACTTC. This codes for CASSGGAVGQETQYF.

The chain uses TRBV2 and TRBJ2-7; unclear D gene. The germline V gene encodes CDR1 SNHLY and CDR2 FYNNEI. This CDR3 contains 11 residues. V shed 6 bases and J shed 2 bases, with 5 bases lying between them. The CDR3 spells CASRLTYEQYF. In DNA, the CDR3 is TGTGCCAGCAGGCTTACCTACGAGCAGTACTTC.

The gene calls are TRBV15 and TRBJ1-1; no firm D call. V lost 3 bases and J lost 1, with 15 bases in between. CDR1 is LNHNV and CDR2 is YYDKDF in the germline V gene (reference sequence). The CDR3 covers 16 residues. The CDR3 DNA is TGTGCCACCAGCAGGACCCAAGGGATAGGGAACACTGAAGCTTTCTTT. Its translation is CATSRTQGIGNTEAFF.

CDR3 region: CSVEDPQPLAKNIQYF. Here the CDR3 DNA reads TGCAGCGTTGAAGATCCCCAGCCCTTAGCCAAAAACATTCAGTACTTC. The chain employs TRBV29-1 and TRBJ2-4; no definite D call. The germline V and J ends were trimmed by 0 bases and 0 bases, with 12 bases remaining between them. This CDR3 is built from 16 residues. From germline, CDR1 is SQVTM and CDR2 ANQGSEA.

The chain joins TRBV6-5 to TRBJ1-6, with D perhaps TRBD1 (5 bases). CDR1 is MNHEY, CDR2 SVGAGI, per germline. V dropped 4 bases and J dropped 7 bases, with 14 bases sitting between them. The CDR3 is made up of 15 amino acids. The chain's CDR3 is CASSSPGTVNSPLHF. In DNA, the CDR3 is TGTGCCAGCAGTTCCCCCGGGACGGTGAATTCACCCCTCCACTTT.

This chain joins TRBV7-3 and TRBJ2-2, with TRBD2 identical over 8 bases. The V and J ends lost 2 bases and 6 bases, in that order; junction bases with no gene match: 5. CDR3 length: 15 residues. From germline, CDR1 is SGHTA and CDR2 FQGTGA. The CDR3 region is CASSLYSGEAGELFF. The CDR3 nucleotides are TGTGCCAGCAGCTTATATAGCGGGGAAGCCGGGGAGCTGTTTTTT. The whole variable domain, filled in from reference TRBV7-3 and TRBJ2-2, reads GAGVSQTPSNKVTEKGKYVELRCDPISGHTALYWYRQSLGQGPEFLIYFQGTGAADDSGLPNDRFFAVRPEGSVSTLKIQRTERGDSAVYLCASSLYSGEAGELFFGEGSRLTVL.

This clone came up once. V is TRBV6-1 and J is TRBJ1-5; D may be TRBD1 (6 bases). CDR1 is MNHNS and CDR2 is SASEGT in the germline V gene. Trimming took off 2 bases at V and 0 bases at J, with 14 bases between the two ends. This CDR3 comprises 17 residues. CDR3 sequence reads: CASSERGWEYSNQPQHF. DNA of the CDR3: TGTGCCAGCAGTGAAAGGGGGTGGGAGTATAGCAATCAGCCCCAGCATTTT.

In DNA, the CDR3 is TGTGCCACCAGCAGTTGGACAGACACCTATGGCTACACCTTC. Amino acids: CATSSWTDTYGYTF. J is TRBJ1-2 and V is TRBV15; the D gene is possibly TRBD1 (6 bases). Germline assignment: CDR1 LNHNV and CDR2 YYDKDF (reference sequence). Trimming removed 3 bases from V and 4 bases from J, with 12 bases in between. This CDR3 spans 14 amino acids.

The chain links TRBV2 to TRBJ2-7; D call uncertain. The CDR3 has 13 amino acids. Germline loops: CDR1 SNHLY, CDR2 FYNNEI. The CDR3 here is CAHGRLNPYEQYF. Here the CDR3 DNA reads TGTGCTCACGGTAGGCTCAACCCCTACGAGCAGTACTTC.

The chain recombines TRBV6-5 with TRBJ1-1; no clear D. V dropped 2 bases and J dropped 2 bases, with 9 bases sitting between them. This CDR3 is 14 amino acids long. The germline gives CDR1 MNHEY, CDR2 SVGAGI. CDR3 in DNA: TGTGCCAGCAGTTACGGGCGGGTTAACACTGAAGCTTTCTTT. Amino acids: CASSYGRVNTEAFF.

The chain employs TRBV6-6 and TRBJ2-7; D is uncertain. V lost 8 bases and J lost 1, with 15 bases in between. Germline V gene lookup returns CDR1 MNHNY and CDR2 SVGAGI (reference sequence). The CDR3 runs to 14 residues. CDR3 loop: CASALRSESYEQYF. The DNA for the CDR3 is TGTGCCAGCGCATTGAGAAGCGAGTCCTACGAGCAGTACTTC.